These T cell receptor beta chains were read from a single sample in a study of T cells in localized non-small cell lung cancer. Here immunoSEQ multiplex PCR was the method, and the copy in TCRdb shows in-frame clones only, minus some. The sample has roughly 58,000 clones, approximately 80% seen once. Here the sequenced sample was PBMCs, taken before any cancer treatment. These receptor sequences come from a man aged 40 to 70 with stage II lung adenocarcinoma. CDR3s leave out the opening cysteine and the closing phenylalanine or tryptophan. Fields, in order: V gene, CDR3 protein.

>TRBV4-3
ASSGSSRVVENYGYT
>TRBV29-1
SVHRGNEQY
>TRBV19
ASSILWARVKNTEAF
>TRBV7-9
ASSLGTSSETQY
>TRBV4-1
ASSQEGVLNTGELF
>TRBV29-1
SVYRGQTGELF
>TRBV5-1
ASSLGVLNYGYT
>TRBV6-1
ASSETDNQPQH
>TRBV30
AWSPGSPYEQY
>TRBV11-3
ASSPLGTKNTGELF
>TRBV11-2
ASSSRTGEVVDTQY
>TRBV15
ATSRDLGGRVGYT
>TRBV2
ASSTGENQPQH
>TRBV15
ATSVPQGRVNQPQH
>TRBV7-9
ASSHGTSVLQETQY
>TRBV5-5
ASSGGNSAYGYT
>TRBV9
ASSGYRAGANVLT
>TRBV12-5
ASGAPTGQETQY
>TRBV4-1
ASSQDRTRGLEQY
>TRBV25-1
ASRGGGNYNEQF
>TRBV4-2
ASSQNSGEKLF
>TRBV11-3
ASSLPGENEQY
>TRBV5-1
ASRAAYNEQF
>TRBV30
AWSPRAGQAPYGYT
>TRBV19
ASSMQALLNQPQH
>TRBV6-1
ASSEALRTGVGYT
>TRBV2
ASRGTQGSEQY
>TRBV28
ASSGAGHPTGELF
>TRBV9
ASSGETQPVGETQY
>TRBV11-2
ASSPLTGSGNTIY
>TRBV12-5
ASGPLAGDKQY
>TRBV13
ASSLWREKLDRVDTQY
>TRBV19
ASSIEDRTDTQY
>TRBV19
ASSIDPPGMSSYNEQF
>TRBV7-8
ASSLAWTGRNIQY
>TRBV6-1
ASSERNYGYT
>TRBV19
ASSILEGSNQPQH
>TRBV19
ASRLVMGTDTQY
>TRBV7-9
ASSLGSGTIEAF
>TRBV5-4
ASSLGGYSTDTQY
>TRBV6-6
ASSSSGTETQY
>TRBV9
ASSKRAGSTDTQY
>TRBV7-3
ASSVTIQETQY
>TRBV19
ASNLAGLTDTQY
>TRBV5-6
ASSLLNQPQH
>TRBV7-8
ASSVTGGSYEQY
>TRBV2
ASRKTSGRAMRTDTQY
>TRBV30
AWSPPLHYGYT
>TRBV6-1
ARADRSRDGYT
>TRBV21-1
ASSYRGPFLVRGNTIY
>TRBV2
ATGQASGNNEQF
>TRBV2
ASTLGDGYEQY
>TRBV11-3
ASSLGRADTQY
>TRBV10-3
AISAGPPTGELF
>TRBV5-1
ASSPAGQGAYYNSPLH